This entry is about one TCR beta chain. Its antigen remains unidentified. One base away there is no much larger clone; base qualities are not given. Interpreted using the paper, the time point label stands for: baseline before first vaccination. The meaning of the sample's treatment or condition label: meningococcal conjugate vaccine given as trial control. Vaccinee samples were obtained from the UK trials COV001 and COV002, which included a single-blind randomized controlled phase 2/3 trial of AZD1222 (ChAdOx1 nCoV-19) in healthy adults. For TCRbeta chain sequencing, PBMC samples were collected from trial participants at day 0 and at day 28 after the second dose. The record originates from a study of T cell responses to AZD1222 COVID-19 vaccine (dated by TCRdb to 2020 to 2022). With regard to the full study: A total of about 240 trial participants underwent TCR sequencing, of whom around 200 received two doses of AZD1222 and some 26 received two doses of the MenACWY control vaccine. Trial participants were enrolled by age into 18-55, 56-69 and 70-plus year subgroups, with roughly 150, 30 and 60 TCR-sequenced participants respectively. Study-wide conclusions, independent of this receptor: Participants were mostly white British and included more females than males, and it was suggested by the authors that clonal diversity may have been underestimated. The 56-69-year group was small, and its depth increase did not reach significance, likely because of low power. Spike-specific TCR breadth and depth rose significantly after two AZD1222 doses compared with day 0 and with MenACWY recipients. No day 14 peak-response samples were available, so repertoires were characterized only after the peak T cell response. Vaccine-associated CD4 TCRs spanned the whole spike protein, with dominant responses in regions 160-218 and 743-854. Conclusions about previously exposed vaccinees were limited because only six AZD1222 recipients were SARS-CoV-2 seropositive at baseline. Nearly half of unique spike-specific TCRs reportedly recognized epitopes outside regions mutated in the B.1.351 and B.1.1.7 variants.

The CDR3 regions of human TCRbeta chains were analyzed by immunosequencing. Per the original workflow: TCRs in the repertoires were compared against a reference library of SARS-CoV-2-specific TCRs that had been generated with the MIRA antigen-specificity platform. Breadth was defined as the fraction of unique TCRs that were SARS-CoV-2-associated, and depth was defined as the fraction of total T cells that were SARS-CoV-2-associated. Using the MIRA data, each spike-specific TCR was mapped to the spike region that the TCR reacts to and placed in a CD4 or CD8 class. Log10-transformed breadth and depth values were compared by one-way ANOVA with Sidak's multiple comparisons tests. TCRdb limited this immuneACCESS table to in-frame rearrangements with V and J called. A share of clones is missing; checked studies link under half to unresolved V genes, and the rest is unexplained. The V and J calls and clone size are taken from that table; D and trimming were inferred from the DNA. The sample includes about 120,000 clones, with approximately 85% observed a single time. The ten largest clones take up 3% to 4% of the sample.

Measured from the cysteine to the phenylalanine, the CDR3 is 15 residues long. The retained sequence is limited to the CDR3, 45 bases, with the frame set at the first base. CDR1 and CDR2 are drawn from the germline V gene: MGHRA, YSYEKL. V gives up 0 bases and J gives up 1 base, and the segment between their germline ends measures 7 bases. The receptor was isolated from an adult in good health. The receptor chain draws on TRBV4-1 and TRBJ1-5; no D gene call is confident. The specimen was peripheral blood, collected on day 0 of MenACWY control vaccination. The CDR3 corresponds to CASSQDHLSNQPQHF. The sequence in DNA is TGCGCCAGCAGCCAAGATCATCTGAGCAATCAGCCCCAGCATTTT.